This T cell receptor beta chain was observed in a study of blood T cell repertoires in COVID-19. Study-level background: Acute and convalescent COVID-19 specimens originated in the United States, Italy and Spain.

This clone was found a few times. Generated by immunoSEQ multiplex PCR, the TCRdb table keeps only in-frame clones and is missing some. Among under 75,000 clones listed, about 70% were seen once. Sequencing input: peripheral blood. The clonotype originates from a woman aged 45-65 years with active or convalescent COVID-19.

As DNA, the CDR3 is TGTGCCAGCAGTTTAGCGGGAGCAAACTACGAGCAGTACTTC. Amino acids: CASSLAGANYEQYF. The chain combines TRBV27 with TRBJ2-7; 7 positions match TRBD2. Germline CDR1 is MNHEY and CDR2 is SMNVEV (reference sequence). V shed 2 bases and J 3 bases; nucleotides not matched to a gene: 4. This CDR3 has 14 residues.